This TCR beta chain was sequenced for a study of beta chain features in type 1 diabetes. Across the whole study: Patients looked much like healthy donors when it came to age, gender and cell yields. Researchers looked at around 100 million sorted cells across all samples.

Investigators reverse transcribed all isolated RNA, so they sequenced expressed TCRB transcripts. Generated by immunoSEQ multiplex PCR, the TCRdb table keeps only in-frame clones and is missing some. The sample lists some 150,000 clones, around a tenth seen once, with 0.55% to 0.85% in the top ten. This clone has a handful of counts. Its antigen is unidentified. Study conclusions and caveats: Patients with type 1 diabetes carried fewer insertions and had more deletions at their VDJ junctions. Shorter TCRB CDR3s, moderately but significantly so, marked every one of the four CD4+ subsets in Type 1 diabetes patients.

This CDR3 region has 14 residues. Per germline, CDR1 MNHEY and CDR2 SVGAGI. Trimming took 7 bases from V and 7 from J, leaving 19 bases between them. The V gene is TRBV6-5, the J gene TRBJ2-5; maybe TRBD2 (5 bases). The clonotype was recovered from a man aged 18 to 35 in good health. Source material: central memory CD4+ T cells from blood. CDR3 loop: CASTSSPQRRTQYF. CDR3 coding DNA: TGTGCCAGCACGTCTAGCCCCCAGAGAAGGACCCAGTACTTC.